This TCR beta chain was recorded in a study of CD8+ T cells in alopecia areata. About the study: For the treated group, dosing was oral tofacitinib at 5 to 10 mg twice daily. Treatment with tofacitinib (6 to 18 months) was followed by 6 months off drug. Findings and limits, study-wide: Resident alphabeta T-cell populations of normal skin are likewise subject to sequencing in scalp samples.

Of note for this clone: Its antigen is currently unknown.

Extraction and reverse transcription of RNA yielded cDNA as the sequencing template. Sequencing was performed with immunoSEQ multiplex PCR; in TCRdb, only in-frame clones are kept and a portion is missing. The table has 150,000 or so clones, about 49% seen once. This CDR3 is built from 14 residues. Researchers gathered lesional scalp punch biopsies and peripheral blood from patients with alopecia areata. The rearrangement uses TRBV1 and TRBJ1-5; no DNA check was done on the table's D call, TRBD1. TRBV1 is described as a pseudogene. The sequencing used CD8+ T cells sorted from blood, collected at week 0. The receptor was isolated from a human donor with alopecia areata. CDR3 sequence: CTSSPGTGLQPQHF. CDR3 in DNA: TGCACCAGCAGCCCCGGGACAGGGTTACAGCCCCAGCATTTT.